These T cell receptor beta chains were read from a single sample in a study of blood T cell repertoires in COVID-19. The assay was immunoSEQ multiplex PCR, and TCRdb's table has in-frame clones only and misses some. The sample has fewer than 250,000 clones, over 90% seen once. Sequencing was done on a sample of peripheral blood. The receptors originated from a man aged 30-40 years with COVID-19, enrolled during active disease. Both conserved end residues are part of each CDR3. A D gene is named only where the DNA matches it firmly. Some rows have no size entry. The others give once, few or many, or a class for an expanded clone.

TRBV7-9	-	TRBJ1-1	TRBD1	TGTGCCAGCAGCTTAGCGTTAAGAGCCGGGACAGAGAACACTGAAGCTTTCTTT	CASSLALRAGTENTEAFF
TRBV28	-	TRBJ2-5	TRBD2	TGTGCCGTTCGGGGGGTGGGGTCTTCACAAGAGACCCAGTACTTC	CAVRGVGSSQETQYF
TRBV19	-	TRBJ2-2	TRBD2	TGTGCCAGTACGACCCGGCCAGCGGGGGGTCTGAACACCGGGGAGCTGTTTTTT	CASTTRPAGGLNTGELFF
TRBV4-1	few	TRBJ2-7	-	TGCGCCAGCAGCCAAGATTCAGACAGATCCTACGAGCAGTACTTC	CASSQDSDRSYEQYF
TRBV27	-	TRBJ1-1	TRBD1	TGTGCCAGCAGCCAAGGGACAGGGTATGAGACTGAAGCTTTCTTT	CASSQGTGYETEAFF
TRBV24-1	-	TRBJ2-3	-	TGTGCCACCAGCGTTGGGGCCACAGATACGCAGTATTTT	CATSVGATDTQYF
TRBV10-3	-	TRBJ1-2	TRBD1	TGTGCCATCAGTGAGACAGGGGGGTATGGTGGCTACACCTTC	CAISETGGYGGYTF
TRBV7-3	-	TRBJ2-1	TRBD2	TGTGCCAGCAGCCCAACTGGACTAGCGGGGGGGCCGAGCAATGAGCAGTTCTTC	CASSPTGLAGGPSNEQFF
TRBV24-1	once	TRBJ2-3	-	TGTGCCACCAGTCATCCAGACACAGATACGCAGTATTTT	CATSHPDTDTQYF
TRBV7-2	-	TRBJ1-2	TRBD1	TGTGCCAGCAGCCAAATTGGGACAGGGGACTATGGCTACACCTTC	CASSQIGTGDYGYTF
TRBV5-1	-	TRBJ1-1	TRBD1	TGCGCCAGCAGCCTGGACAGGGGGAAGACTGAAGCTTTCTTT	CASSLDRGKTEAFF
TRBV5-4	-	TRBJ1-1	-	TGTGCCAGCAGCTCACCCTCGGGGGGCGGGAACACTGAAGCTTTCTTT	CASSSPSGGGNTEAFF
TRBV11-2	-	TRBJ2-7	-	TGTGCCAGCAGCCGAAACCGGGACACGCTGTACGAGCAGTACTTC	CASSRNRDTLYEQYF
TRBV18	-	TRBJ1-2	-	TGTGCCAGCTCACCCCCGCACAGGTCCTTAAACTGGGATGGCTACACCTTC	CASSPPHRSLNWDGYTF
TRBV6-2/TRBV6-3	-	TRBJ2-1	-	TGTGCCAGCAGTTACGAGACTAGGGGAGGGCAGTTCTTC	CASSYETRGGQFF
TRBV19	-	TRBJ2-5	TRBD1	TGTGCCAGTAGTATATCGGGACAGGGTATGGAGACCCAGTACTTC	CASSISGQGMETQYF
TRBV16	-	TRBJ1-3	-	TGTGCCAGCAGCCAATCATCGGGGGTCAGCTCTGGAAACACCATATATTTT	CASSQSSGVSSGNTIYF
TRBV5-3	-	TRBJ1-6	TRBD1	TGTGCCAGAAGCTTCCCGCGTACGACAGGGTCGGGTTCACCCCTCCACTTT	CARSFPRTTGSGSPLHF
TRBV5-6	-	TRBJ1-5	-	TGTGCCAGCAGCTTGGCCCAGGGTAAGCCCCAGCATTTT	CASSLAQGKPQHF
TRBV4-2	-	TRBJ2-3	-	TGTGCCAGCAGCCAAGTGCCAGCGGTGGATACGCAGTATTTT	CASSQVPAVDTQYF
TRBV6-5	-	TRBJ1-1	TRBD1	TGTGCCAGCAGCCTGACAGGGCACATGAACACTGAAGCTTTCTTT	CASSLTGHMNTEAFF
TRBV2	-	TRBJ2-5	-	TGTGCCAGCGGGAGAGGTCAGGCTGGAGAAAAGACCCAGTACTTC	CASGRGQAGEKTQYF
TRBV6-5	-	TRBJ1-1	-	TGTGCCAGCAGTTCCTCCGGTTGGGGGCGAAACACTGAAGCTTTCTTT	CASSSSGWGRNTEAFF
TRBV6-5	-	TRBJ2-3	TRBD2	TGTGCCAGCAGTCCGTTAAGCGGGGGCACAGATACGCAGTATTTT	CASSPLSGGTDTQYF
TRBV5-4	-	TRBJ2-5	TRBD2	TGTGCCAGCAGCTTGGCTAGCGGGGGGGAGACCCAGTACTTC	CASSLASGGETQYF
TRBV10-3	-	TRBJ1-3	-	TGTGCCATCGGGCAGGGTCCGAAAAACACCATATATTTT	CAIGQGPKNTIYF
TRBV9	-	TRBJ1-3	-	TGTGCCAGCAGCCCGGGCCCCCCGGGAATCTCTGGAAACACCATATATTTT	CASSPGPPGISGNTIYF
TRBV18	-	TRBJ2-5	-	TGTGCCAGCTCACCGATGCAGAACCAAGAGACCCAGTACTTC	CASSPMQNQETQYF
TRBV19	-	TRBJ1-5	-	TGTGCCAGTAGTATTCAAGGGGGTTCTGGCAATCAGCCCCAGCATTTT	CASSIQGGSGNQPQHF
TRBV27	-	TRBJ2-7	-	TGTGCCAGCAGTGAGGGCTACGAGCAGTACTTC	CASSEGYEQYF
TRBV5-1	-	TRBJ2-7	TRBD1	TGCGCCAGCAGCCCCGGATTAGGACAGGGCGTGATCGAGCAGTACTTC	CASSPGLGQGVIEQYF
TRBV5-1	-	TRBJ2-1	-	TGCGCCAGCAAAAATTTATCAGGGCCAAATGAGCAGTTCTTC	CASKNLSGPNEQFF
TRBV2	-	TRBJ1-3	-	TGTGCCAGCGGGGGAGGGGGTGGAAACACCATATATTTT	CASGGGGGNTIYF
TRBV19	once	TRBJ1-1	TRBD1	TGTGCCAGTAGTATTTCGACAGGGGGCACTGAAGCTTTCTTT	CASSISTGGTEAFF
TRBV2	-	TRBJ1-4	TRBD1	TGTGCCAGCAGTGCGGGGACAGGGGCTAATGAAAAACTGTTTTTT	CASSAGTGANEKLFF
TRBV18	-	TRBJ1-4	-	TGTGCCAGCTCAACCCGAGCAACTAATGAAAAACTGTTTTTT	CASSTRATNEKLFF
TRBV19	-	TRBJ1-5	-	TGTGCCAGTAGTATAGATAGAGGGTACAATCAGCCCCAGCATTTT	CASSIDRGYNQPQHF
TRBV11-3	-	TRBJ1-5	TRBD1	TGTGCCAGCAGCTTCTGGGACAGGTCGAAAAATCAGCCCCAGCATTTT	CASSFWDRSKNQPQHF
TRBV5-4	once	TRBJ1-1	-	TGTGCCAGCAGCTCACAGCAGGGTCGTTTCACTGAAGCTTTCTTT	CASSSQQGRFTEAFF
TRBV2	-	TRBJ1-6	-	TGTGCCAGCAGGAGGGGGAATTCACCCCTCCACTTT	CASRRGNSPLHF
TRBV2	once	TRBJ1-3	TRBD1	TGTGCCAGCAGCAGAGGACAGGCCGAACTCTCTGGAAACACCATATATTTT	CASSRGQAELSGNTIYF